Described below is a single TCR beta chain sequence and its context. V lost 5 bases and J lost 2, with 10 bases in between. CDR3 length: 13 amino acids. In germline, CDR1 is MNHEY, CDR2 SMNVEV (reference sequence). The source of the sample is a study of blood T cell repertoires in COVID-19. Study details: Sample material is recorded as cDNA or gDNA derived from T cells, B-cell-depleted T cells, or PBMCs.

Study processing details: Amplification from reference gene primers served as the basis for estimated nucleated cell counts. Generated by immunoSEQ multiplex PCR, the TCRdb table keeps only in-frame clones and is missing some. That table supplies the V and J calls and clone size; D and trimming were determined from the DNA. The sample carries 100,000 to 150,000 clones, about four fifths recorded once. This receptor was obtained from a man between 40 and 49 years old with active or convalescent COVID-19. Sequencing was carried out using peripheral blood. The chain is built from TRBV27 and TRBJ2-7; D may be TRBD1 (6 bases). The CDR3 DNA follows: TGTGCCAGCAGTCCTTGGACAGCCTACGAGCAGTACTTC. It yields the protein CASSPWTAYEQYF.